This T cell receptor (beta chain) stems from a study of T cell responses to AZD1222 COVID-19 vaccine. Whole-study findings and limits: Vaccination with two AZD1222 doses was followed by a rise in Spike-specific TCR breadth and depth. Repertoire sampling occurred only after the peak T cell response.

The repertoire was sequenced with immunoSEQ multiplex PCR; TCRdb's copy has only in-frame clones and lacks some. Of 150,000 to 200,000 clones listed, about 89% are singletons. As for this clone: Antigen specificity is unknown.

Between the trimmed V and J ends, which lost 2 bases and 16 bases, there was a span of 12 bases. The CDR3 has 12 residues. CDR1 and CDR2 (germline): SEHNR, FQNEAQ (reference sequence). The chain is built from TRBV7-9 and TRBJ1-6; D possibly corresponds to TRBD1 (6 bases). The TCR sequence derives from an adult in good health. The input for sequencing was peripheral blood, taken on day 0 of AZD1222 vaccination. CDR3 DNA sequence: TGTGCCAGCAGCTTAAGTTGGGGGCCTCTCCACTTT. This sequence encodes CASSLSWGPLHF.